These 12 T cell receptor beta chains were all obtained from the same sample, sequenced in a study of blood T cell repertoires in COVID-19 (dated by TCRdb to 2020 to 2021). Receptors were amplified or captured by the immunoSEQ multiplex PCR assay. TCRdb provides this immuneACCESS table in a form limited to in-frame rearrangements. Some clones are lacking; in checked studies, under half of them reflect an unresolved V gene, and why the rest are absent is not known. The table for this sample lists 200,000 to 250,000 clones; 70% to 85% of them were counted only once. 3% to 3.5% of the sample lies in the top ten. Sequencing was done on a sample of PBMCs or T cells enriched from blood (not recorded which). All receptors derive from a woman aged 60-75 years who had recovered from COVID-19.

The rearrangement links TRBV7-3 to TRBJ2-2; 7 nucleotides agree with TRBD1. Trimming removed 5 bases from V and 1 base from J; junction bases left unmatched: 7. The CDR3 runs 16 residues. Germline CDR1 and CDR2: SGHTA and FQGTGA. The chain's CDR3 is CASSPWAGGNTGELFF. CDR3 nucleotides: TGTGCCAGCAGCCCTTGGGCAGGGGGGAACACCGGGGAGCTGTTTTTT.

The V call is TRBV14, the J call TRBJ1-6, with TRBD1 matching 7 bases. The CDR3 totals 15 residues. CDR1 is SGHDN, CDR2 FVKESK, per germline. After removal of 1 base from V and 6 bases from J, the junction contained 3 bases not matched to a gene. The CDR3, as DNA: TGTGCCAGCAGCCAAGGACAGGGCCTTAATTCACCCCTCCACTTT. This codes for CASSQGQGLNSPLHF.

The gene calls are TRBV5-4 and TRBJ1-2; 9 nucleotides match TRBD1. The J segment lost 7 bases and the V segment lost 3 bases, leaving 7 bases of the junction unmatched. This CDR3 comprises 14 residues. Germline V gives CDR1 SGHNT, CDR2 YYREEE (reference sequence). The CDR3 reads CASSSYRGPGGYTF. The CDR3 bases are TGTGCCAGCAGCTCGTACAGGGGGCCTGGTGGCTACACCTTC.

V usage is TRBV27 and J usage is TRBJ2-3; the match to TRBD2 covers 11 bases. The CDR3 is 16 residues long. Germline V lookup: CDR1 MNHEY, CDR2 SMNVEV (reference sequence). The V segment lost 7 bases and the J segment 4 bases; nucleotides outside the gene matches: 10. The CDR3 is CASTLKPSGRPDTQYF. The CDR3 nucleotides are TGTGCCAGCACCCTGAAGCCTAGCGGGAGGCCAGATACGCAGTATTTT.

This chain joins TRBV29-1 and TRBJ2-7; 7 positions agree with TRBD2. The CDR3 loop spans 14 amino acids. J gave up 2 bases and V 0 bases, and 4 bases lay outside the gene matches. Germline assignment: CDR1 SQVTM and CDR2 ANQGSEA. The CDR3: CSVEEASGPYEQYF. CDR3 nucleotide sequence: TGCAGCGTTGAAGAAGCTAGCGGTCCCTACGAGCAGTACTTC.

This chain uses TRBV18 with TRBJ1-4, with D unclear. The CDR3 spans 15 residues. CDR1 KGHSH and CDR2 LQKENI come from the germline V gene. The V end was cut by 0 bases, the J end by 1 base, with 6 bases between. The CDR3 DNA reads TGTGCCAGCTCACCACCGACACTAACTAATGAAAAACTGTTTTTT. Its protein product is CASSPPTLTNEKLFF.

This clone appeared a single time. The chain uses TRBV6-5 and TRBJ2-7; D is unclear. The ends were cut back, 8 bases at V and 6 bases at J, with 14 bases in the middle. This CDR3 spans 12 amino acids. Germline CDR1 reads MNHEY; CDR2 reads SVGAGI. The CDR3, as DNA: TGTGCCAGCCTCGGTCCCCCTAGCGAGCAGTACTTC. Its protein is CASLGPPSEQYF.

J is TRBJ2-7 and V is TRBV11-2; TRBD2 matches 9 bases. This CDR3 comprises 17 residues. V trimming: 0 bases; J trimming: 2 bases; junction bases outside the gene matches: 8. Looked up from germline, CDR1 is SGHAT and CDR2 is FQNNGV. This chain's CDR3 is CASSLDSGRQATYEQYF. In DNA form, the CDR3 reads TGTGCCAGCAGCTTAGATAGCGGGAGACAGGCTACCTACGAGCAGTACTTC.

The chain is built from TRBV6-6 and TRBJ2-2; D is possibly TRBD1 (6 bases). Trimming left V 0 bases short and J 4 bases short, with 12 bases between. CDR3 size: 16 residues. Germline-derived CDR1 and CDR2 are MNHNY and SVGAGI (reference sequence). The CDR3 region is CASSYSWDKATGELFF. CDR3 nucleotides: TGTGCCAGCAGTTACTCGTGGGACAAGGCCACCGGGGAGCTGTTTTTT.

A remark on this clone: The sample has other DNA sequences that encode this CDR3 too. This CDR3 reads CAWSVGGQQGVTDTQYF. Written as DNA, the CDR3 is TGTGCCTGGAGTGTAGGGGGACAGCAAGGGGTGACAGATACGCAGTATTTT. The genes are TRBV30 and TRBJ2-3; 7 nucleotides line up with TRBD1. The CDR3 runs 17 residues. Germline CDR1 is GTSNPN and CDR2 is SVGIG (reference sequence). The V and J ends lost 0 bases and 3 bases, in that order; junction bases with no gene match: 12.

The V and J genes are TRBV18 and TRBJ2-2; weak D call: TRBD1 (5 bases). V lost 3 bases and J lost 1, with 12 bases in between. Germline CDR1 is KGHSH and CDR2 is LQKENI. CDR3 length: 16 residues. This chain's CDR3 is CASSPFPQENTGELFF. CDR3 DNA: TGTGCCAGCTCACCTTTTCCACAGGAGAACACCGGGGAGCTGTTTTTT.

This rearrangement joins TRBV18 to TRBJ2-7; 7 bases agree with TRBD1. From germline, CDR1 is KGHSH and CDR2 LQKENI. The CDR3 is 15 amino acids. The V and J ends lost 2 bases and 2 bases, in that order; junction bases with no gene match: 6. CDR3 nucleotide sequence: TGTGCCAGCTCACCAAGACAGGGCCTTGCCTACGAGCAGTACTTC. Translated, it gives CASSPRQGLAYEQYF.